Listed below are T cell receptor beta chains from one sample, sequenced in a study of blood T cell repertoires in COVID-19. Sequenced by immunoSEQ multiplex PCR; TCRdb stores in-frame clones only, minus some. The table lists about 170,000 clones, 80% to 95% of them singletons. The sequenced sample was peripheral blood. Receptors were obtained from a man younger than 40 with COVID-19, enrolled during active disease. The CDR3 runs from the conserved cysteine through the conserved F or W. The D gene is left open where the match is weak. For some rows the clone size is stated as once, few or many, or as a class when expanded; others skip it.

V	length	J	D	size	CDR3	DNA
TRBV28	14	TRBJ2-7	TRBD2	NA	CASSSLSGIYEQYF	TGTGCCAGCAGTTCCCTTAGCGGGATCTACGAGCAGTACTTC
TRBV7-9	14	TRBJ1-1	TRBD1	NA	CASSPQQGGTEAFF	TGTGCCAGCAGCCCACAACAGGGGGGGACTGAAGCTTTCTTT
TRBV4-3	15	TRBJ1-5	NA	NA	CASSQVARSNQPQHF	TGCGCCAGCAGCCAAGTCGCCAGGAGCAATCAGCCCCAGCATTTT
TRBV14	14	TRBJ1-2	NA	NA	CASSPDGRAGGYTF	TGTGCCAGCAGCCCAGACGGCCGGGCGGGCGGCTACACCTTC
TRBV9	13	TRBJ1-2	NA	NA	CASSVDSNYGYTF	TGTGCCAGCAGCGTAGACAGTAACTATGGCTACACCTTC
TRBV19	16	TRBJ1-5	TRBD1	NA	CASTNGGQGANQPQHF	TGTGCCAGTACCAATGGGGGACAGGGGGCAAATCAGCCCCAGCATTTT
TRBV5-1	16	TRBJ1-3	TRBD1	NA	CASSRGQPISGNTIYF	TGCGCCAGCAGCAGGGGACAGCCGATCTCTGGAAACACCATATATTTT
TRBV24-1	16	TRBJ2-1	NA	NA	CATSDSIAESYNEQFF	TGTGCCACCAGTGACTCTATAGCGGAGTCCTACAATGAGCAGTTCTTC
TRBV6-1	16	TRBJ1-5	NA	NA	CASSDWRAGGNQPQHF	TGTGCCAGCAGTGATTGGCGGGCGGGCGGCAATCAGCCCCAGCATTTT
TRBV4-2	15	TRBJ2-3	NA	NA	CASSQRDLATDTQYF	TGTGCCAGCAGCCAAAGGGACTTAGCTACAGATACGCAGTATTTT
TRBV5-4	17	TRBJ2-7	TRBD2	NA	CASSLGGGTRSSYEQYF	TGTGCCAGCAGCTTGGGGGGGGGAACCAGGAGCTCCTACGAGCAGTACTTC
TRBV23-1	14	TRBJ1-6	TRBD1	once	CATGGQGYNSPLHF	TGCGCCACCGGAGGACAGGGCTATAATTCACCCCTCCACTTT
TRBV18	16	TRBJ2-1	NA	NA	CASSRRATGSDNEQFF	TGTGCCAGCTCACGACGTGCTACAGGGTCAGACAATGAGCAGTTCTTC
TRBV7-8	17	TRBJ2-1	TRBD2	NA	CASSVRRAGGTYNEQFF	TGTGCCAGCAGCGTCCGGAGGGCGGGAGGCACCTACAATGAGCAGTTCTTC
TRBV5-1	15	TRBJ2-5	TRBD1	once	CASSLAGQGEVTQYF	TGCGCCAGCAGCTTGGCCGGACAGGGCGAGGTGACCCAGTACTTC
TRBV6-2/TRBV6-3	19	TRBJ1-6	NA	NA	CASSYYLRPGPAGNSPLHF	TGTGCCAGCAGTTACTATTTGCGTCCAGGACCCGCGGGGAATTCACCCCTCCACTTT
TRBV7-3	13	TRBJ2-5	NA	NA	CASSLLQQETQYF	TGTGCCAGCAGCTTACTACAGCAAGAGACCCAGTACTTC
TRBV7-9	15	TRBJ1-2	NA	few	CASTRGVDSNYGYTF	TGTGCCAGCACACGGGGAGTTGACTCTAACTATGGCTACACCTTC
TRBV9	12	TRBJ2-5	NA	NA	CASSVGPGTQYF	TGTGCCAGCAGCGTAGGTCCGGGGACCCAGTACTTC
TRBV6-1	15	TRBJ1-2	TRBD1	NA	CASSESSGTGYGYTF	TGTGCCAGCAGTGAATCGTCCGGGACAGGCTATGGCTACACCTTC
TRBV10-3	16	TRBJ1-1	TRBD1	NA	CAISEATGGARTEAFF	TGTGCCATCAGTGAGGCTACAGGGGGCGCGAGGACTGAAGCTTTCTTT
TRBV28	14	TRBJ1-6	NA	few	CASRHRDTGSALHF	TGTGCCAGCAGGCACCGGGACACGGGATCGGCCCTCCACTTT
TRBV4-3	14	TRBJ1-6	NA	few	CASSQDWANSPLHF	TGCGCCAGCAGCCAAGATTGGGCGAATTCACCCCTCCACTTT
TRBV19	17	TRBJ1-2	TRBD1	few	CASSAGTGGPLSYGYTF	TGTGCCAGTAGTGCCGGGACAGGGGGCCCTCTATCCTATGGCTACACCTTC
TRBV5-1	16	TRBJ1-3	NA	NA	CASSSDRPRAGNTIYF	TGCGCCAGCAGCTCCGACCGACCGAGGGCTGGAAACACCATATATTTT
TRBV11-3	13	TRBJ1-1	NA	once	CASSQTLNTEAFF	TGTGCCAGCAGCCAGACACTGAACACTGAAGCTTTCTTT
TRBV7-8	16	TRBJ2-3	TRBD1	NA	CASTLTGTGGLDTQYF	TGTGCCAGCACCCTTACCGGGACAGGGGGCCTAGATACGCAGTATTTT
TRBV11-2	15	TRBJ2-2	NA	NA	CASSFFSANTGELFF	TGTGCCAGCAGCTTCTTTAGCGCGAACACCGGGGAGCTGTTTTTT
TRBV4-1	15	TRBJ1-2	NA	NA	CASSQEDSAQRGYTF	TGCGCCAGCAGCCAAGAGGACTCGGCTCAGCGCGGCTACACCTTC
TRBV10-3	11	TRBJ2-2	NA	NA	CATRLTGELFF	TGTGCCACTCGTTTAACCGGGGAGCTGTTTTTT
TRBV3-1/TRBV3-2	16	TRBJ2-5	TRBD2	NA	CASSQGLAGLGETQYF	TGTGCCAGCAGCCAGGGACTAGCGGGGTTAGGAGAGACCCAGTACTTC
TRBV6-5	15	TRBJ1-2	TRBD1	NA	CASSYSRQGDYGYTF	TGTGCCAGCAGTTACTCCCGACAGGGTGATTATGGCTACACCTTC
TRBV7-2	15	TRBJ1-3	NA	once	CASSATAGPGNTIYF	TGTGCCAGCAGCGCCACGGCAGGGCCTGGAAACACCATATATTTT
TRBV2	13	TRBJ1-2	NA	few	CASSEASNYGYTF	TGTGCCAGCAGTGAGGCCAGTAACTATGGCTACACCTTC
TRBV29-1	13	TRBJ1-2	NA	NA	CSGVGGIGYGYTF	TGCAGCGGTGTAGGGGGTATAGGCTATGGCTACACCTTC
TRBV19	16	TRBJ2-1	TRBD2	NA	CASSYSGGSSYNEQFF	TGTGCCAGTAGTTATAGCGGGGGAAGCTCCTACAATGAGCAGTTCTTC
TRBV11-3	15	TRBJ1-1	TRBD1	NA	CASSLGQGGYNEAFF	TGTGCCAGCAGCTTGGGACAGGGTGGGTATAATGAAGCTTTCTTT
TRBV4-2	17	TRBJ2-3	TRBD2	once	CASSQDRSGGAGDTQYF	TGTGCCAGCAGCCAAGATAGGAGCGGGGGGGCTGGAGATACGCAGTATTTT
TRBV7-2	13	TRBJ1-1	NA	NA	CASSPPGNTEAFF	TGTGCCAGCAGCCCGCCAGGAAACACTGAAGCTTTCTTT
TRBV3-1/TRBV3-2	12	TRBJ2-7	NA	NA	CASREGAHEQYF	TGTGCCAGCAGGGAGGGGGCCCACGAGCAGTACTTC
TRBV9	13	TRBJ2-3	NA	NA	CASSVSKPDTQYF	TGTGCCAGCAGCGTATCGAAGCCAGATACGCAGTATTTT
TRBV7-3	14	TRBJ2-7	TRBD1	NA	CASSTRQGLAEQYF	TGTGCCAGCAGCACCCGACAGGGCCTGGCCGAGCAGTACTTC